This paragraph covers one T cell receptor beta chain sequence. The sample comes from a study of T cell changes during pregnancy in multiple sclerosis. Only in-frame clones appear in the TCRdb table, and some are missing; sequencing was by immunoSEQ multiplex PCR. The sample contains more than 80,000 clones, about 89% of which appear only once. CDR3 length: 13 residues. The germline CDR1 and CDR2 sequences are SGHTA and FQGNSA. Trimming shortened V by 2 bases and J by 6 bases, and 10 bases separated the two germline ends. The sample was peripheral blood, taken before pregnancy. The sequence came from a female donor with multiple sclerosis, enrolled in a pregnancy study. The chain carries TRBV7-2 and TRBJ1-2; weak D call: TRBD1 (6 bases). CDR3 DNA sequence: TGTGCCAGCAGCTTAACGGCAGGGGATGGCTACACCTTC. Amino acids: CASSLTAGDGYTF.